The 19 T cell receptor beta chains given below trace back to one sample, sequenced in a study of beta chain features in type 1 diabetes. Expressed TCRB transcripts were sequenced after all isolated RNA was converted to cDNA. Assay used: immunoSEQ multiplex PCR; TCRdb lists only in-frame clones, some missing. The repertoire consists of 350,000 to 400,000 clones, with approximately 16% occurring once and the leading ten covering approximately 0.02%. Sequenced input: naive CD4+ T cells from blood. These receptors were obtained from a woman aged 18-29 years in good health.

This clone came up a few times. The chain combines TRBV18 with TRBJ1-2, with D possibly matching TRBD1 (6 bases). Trimming took 3 bases from V and 6 from J, leaving 11 bases between them. The CDR3 extends over 13 amino acids. Germline lookup yields CDR1 KGHSH and CDR2 LQKENI. The CDR3 is CASSPGQSHGYTF. In DNA form, the CDR3 reads TGTGCCAGCTCACCTGGACAGTCCCATGGCTACACCTTC.

The chain recombines TRBV7-2 with TRBJ1-1; D is uncertain. The length of the CDR3 is 13 residues. The germline gives CDR1 SGHTA, CDR2 FQGNSA. Trimming left V 3 bases short and J 1 base short, with 6 bases between. CDR3 protein: CASSLYRNTEAFF. CDR3 bases: TGTGCCAGCAGCTTGTATAGGAACACTGAAGCTTTCTTT.

The J gene is TRBJ2-1, the V gene TRBV27; a weak D match, TRBD1 (6 bases). V lost 3 bases to trimming and J lost 1 base, with 10 bases between them. Per germline, CDR1 MNHEY and CDR2 SMNVEV (reference sequence). The CDR3 runs 15 residues. The CDR3 DNA is TGTGCCAGCAGTTTCAGGGGAAGTTCCTACAATGAGCAGTTCTTC. It is translated as CASSFRGSSYNEQFF.

In its sample, this clone was seen a few times. The chain has TRBV29-1 and TRBJ2-1, with 8 bases identical to TRBD2. The CDR3 runs 16 residues. Trimming at V came to 4 bases and at J to 0 bases, leaving 8 bases not matched to a gene. Germline V gene data show CDR1 as SQVTM and CDR2 as ANQGSEA. The CDR3 region is CSVGGRTQSSYNEQFF. CDR3 bases: TGCAGCGTTGGCGGGAGGACCCAGAGCTCCTACAATGAGCAGTTCTTC.

This clone occurred a few times. The rearrangement uses TRBV5-4 and TRBJ2-7, with 8 bases lining up with TRBD2. The CDR3 extends over 14 amino acids. Per germline, CDR1 SGHNT and CDR2 YYREEE (reference sequence). Trimming took 0 bases from V and 6 from J; bases not matched to a gene: 5. CDR3 nucleotide sequence: TGTGCCAGCAGCTTGGTTCTAGCGGGCAGCGAGCAGTACTTC. Protein: CASSLVLAGSEQYF.

The sample holds a few counts of this clone. This chain uses TRBV18 with TRBJ2-5; TRBD2 might be the D (5 bases). The CDR3 length is 13 residues. Germline V gives CDR1 KGHSH, CDR2 LQKENI. Trimming stripped 3 bases from V and 5 bases from J, with 10 bases between. The DNA for the CDR3 is TGTGCCAGCTCACCGGGTACGGGGGAGACCCAGTACTTC. Residues: CASSPGTGETQYF.

CDR3 amino acids: CASSSKVAGSPYEQYF. CDR3 in DNA: TGTGCCAGCAGTTCTAAGGTTGCGGGATCCCCCTACGAGCAGTACTTC. The V gene is TRBV7-9, the J gene TRBJ2-7; perhaps TRBD2 as D (6 bases). Germline loops: CDR1 SEHNR, CDR2 FQNEAQ (reference sequence). The CDR3 totals 16 residues. V was trimmed by 6 bases and J by 2 bases, leaving 20 bases between them.

The rearrangement joins TRBV5-4 to TRBJ2-3; TRBD1 aligns across 8 bases. The CDR3 has 15 residues. Germline lookup yields CDR1 SGHNT and CDR2 YYREEE (reference sequence). The junction had 5 bases not matched to a gene; V was cut back by 3 bases and J by 2 bases. CDR3 sequence: CASSSDRANTDTQYF. DNA for the CDR3: TGTGCCAGCAGCTCGGACAGGGCTAACACAGATACGCAGTATTTT.

The chain has TRBV27 and TRBJ1-2; 10 bases are shared with TRBD1. Germline V lookup: CDR1 MNHEY, CDR2 SMNVEV (reference sequence). CDR3 length equals 15 residues. V was pared by 6 bases and J by 4 bases, with 8 bases of the junction left unmatched. CDR3 nucleotide sequence: TGTGCCAGCAGCGACAGGGGGCGCGTGGGCTATGGCTACACCTTC. This gives the protein CASSDRGRVGYGYTF.

The chain couples TRBV27 to TRBJ2-4; D possibly corresponds to TRBD1 (7 bases). Germline CDR1 MNHEY, CDR2 SMNVEV (reference sequence). The CDR3 length is 14 residues. Trimming cost V 5 bases and J 4 bases, with 12 bases left between them. CDR3 sequence reads: CASSTTGTKNIQYF. The CDR3 region has the DNA TGTGCCAGCAGTACGACAGGGACTAAAAACATTCAGTACTTC.

The chain is built from TRBV7-2 and TRBJ2-5, with TRBD1 as a possible D gene (5 bases). The V gene's germline CDR1 is SGHTA and CDR2 FQGNSA. There are 13 residues in the CDR3. V shed 3 bases and J shed 6 bases, with 11 bases lying between them. The CDR3, as DNA: TGTGCCAGCAGCTTGACAGAGAGGAAGACCCAGTACTTC. Residues: CASSLTERKTQYF.

The chain uses TRBV30 and TRBJ2-5, with D tentatively TRBD1 (6 bases). Trimming cost V 2 bases and J 3 bases, with 10 bases left between them. The germline gives CDR1 GTSNPN, CDR2 SVGIG (reference sequence). The CDR3 totals 13 residues. CDR3 loop: CAWSNGGEETQYF. Written as DNA, the CDR3 is TGTGCCTGGAGTAATGGGGGCGAAGAGACCCAGTACTTC.

This clone was recorded a few times. The chain carries TRBV7-8 and TRBJ2-5, with D possibly being TRBD1 (5 bases). Trimming removed 8 bases from V and 1 base from J, with 11 bases in between. Germline CDR1 and CDR2: SGHVS and FQNEAQ. CDR3 length: 13 residues. This chain's CDR3 is CASWTRAQETQYF. The CDR3 DNA is TGTGCCAGCTGGACAAGGGCCCAAGAGACCCAGTACTTC.

The CDR3 loop is CASSLPGQTNTGELFF. The CDR3 coding sequence is TGTGCCAGCAGCTTACCGGGACAGACGAACACCGGGGAGCTGTTTTTT. The rearrangement joins TRBV5-4 to TRBJ2-2; 7 bases align to TRBD1. The V gene's germline CDR1 is SGHNT and CDR2 YYREEE (reference sequence). CDR3 length: 16 amino acids. The V gene end was trimmed by 2 bases and the J gene end by 0 bases; junction bases not matched to a gene: 4.

This clone was seen a handful of times. The V call is TRBV19, the J call TRBJ1-2; D is perhaps TRBD1 (5 bases). V lost 9 bases to trimming and J lost 0 bases, with 14 bases between them. The CDR3 is made up of 14 amino acids. The germline V gene encodes CDR1 LNHDA and CDR2 SQIVND (reference sequence). Here the CDR3 reads CASRKQGTNYGYTF. The DNA for the CDR3 is TGTGCCAGCCGCAAGCAGGGCACTAACTATGGCTACACCTTC.

This clone was observed a handful of times. V usage is TRBV4-3 and J usage is TRBJ2-7; 7 bases agree with TRBD1. CDR1 is LGHNA and CDR2 is YSLEER in the germline V gene. The CDR3 has 14 residues. The trim removed 2 bases at V and 9 bases at J, leaving 10 bases unmatched. CDR3 in amino acids: CASSQIIRQGRQYF. CDR3 sequence (DNA): TGCGCCAGCAGCCAAATCATCCGACAGGGTAGGCAGTACTTC.

V is TRBV19 and J is TRBJ2-1; 13 nucleotides align to TRBD2. Losses at the gene ends were 5 bases for V and 3 bases for J; bases not matched to a gene: 7. The CDR3 has 17 amino acids. From germline, CDR1 is LNHDA and CDR2 SQIVND (reference sequence). The CDR3 sequence is CASSGLAGVVRYNEQFF. The CDR3, as DNA: TGTGCCAGTAGTGGACTAGCGGGAGTGGTCCGCTACAATGAGCAGTTCTTC.

This clone turned up a few times. The chain carries TRBV5-1 and TRBJ2-7; D not resolved. The CDR3 covers 12 residues. V shed 2 bases and J shed 7 bases, with 10 bases lying between them. Looked up from germline, CDR1 is SGHRS and CDR2 is YFSETQ. The CDR3 bases are TGCGCCAGCAGCTTTCCTTCTGAGGAGCAGTACTTC. Translated: CASSFPSEEQYF.

The CDR3: CSVHPLLGDEQFF. DNA of the CDR3: TGCAGCGTCCACCCCTTACTAGGTGATGAGCAGTTCTTC. The chain couples TRBV29-1 to TRBJ2-1, with D possibly being TRBD2 (5 bases). The CDR3 spans 13 residues. Germline assignment: CDR1 SQVTM and CDR2 ANQGSEA. Trimming pared 6 bases from V and 8 bases from J, leaving 17 bases between.